Presented here are 32 T cell receptor beta chains from one specimen sequenced in a study of blood T cells in healthy people across ages. The second PCR ran roughly 7 to 11 cycles with a sample-barcoded 5' primer and J-beta primers. One entry per CDR3 protein results from TCRdb running MiXCR on the 5' RACE reads. The sample holds around 800,000 distinct CDR3 sequences, under 30% seen once. The data also belong to a second study, concerning T cells of mothers and their children.

Sequencing input: blood. These receptors all stem from a boy between 10 and 17 years old in good health.

The chain recombines TRBV7-8 with TRBJ2-5; D is tentatively TRBD1 or TRBD2 (7 bases each). The germline V gene has CDR1 SGHVS and CDR2 FQNEAQ. CDR3 length: 16 residues. Trimming cost V 0 bases and J 5 bases, with 16 bases left between them. In DNA form, the CDR3 reads TGTGCCAGCAGCTTAGCGCAGGGGGGGGCATGGGAGACCCAGTACTTC. This encodes CASSLAQGGAWETQYF.

This clonotype was seen many times. This chain uses TRBV20-1 with TRBJ1-1; D unresolved. The CDR3 covers 10 residues. V was trimmed by 4 bases and J by 1 base, leaving 1 base between them. CDR1 DFQATT and CDR2 SNEGSKA come from the germline V gene (reference sequence). The CDR3 bases are TGCAGTGCTAAGAACACTGAAGCTTTCTTT. Residues: CSAKNTEAFF.

This chain connects TRBV13 to TRBJ2-5, with D possibly matching TRBD1 (6 bases). The end of the DNA aligns better with TRBJ2-7, so the J call may be wrong. The CDR3 spans 14 residues. From germline, CDR1 is PRHDT and CDR2 FYEKMQ (reference sequence). CDR3 protein: CASSYRDTTYEQYF. The CDR3 nucleotides read TGTGCCAGCAGCTACCGGGACACTACCTACGAGCAGTACTTC.

This clonotype was detected only a few times. This sequence joins TRBV7-3 and TRBJ2-1, with 8 bases aligning to TRBD2. The CDR3 runs 13 residues. From germline, CDR1 is SGHTA and CDR2 FQGTGA. V shed 0 bases, J shed 15 bases, and the junction held 7 bases outside the gene matches. Here the CDR3 DNA reads TGTGCCAGCAGCTTAACTAGCGGGGAGCCCTCGTTCTTC. This codes for CASSLTSGEPSFF.

This clonotype was seen just once. V and J are TRBV29-1 and TRBJ2-5; D is unclear. The CDR3 consists of 13 residues. CDR1 and CDR2 from the germline V gene are SQVTM and ANQGSEA. Trimming removed 1 base from V and 3 bases from J, with 9 bases in between. For the CDR3, the DNA is TGCAGCGTTGAAGCGCCCACAGAAGAGACCCAGTACTTC. Protein product: CSVEAPTEETQYF.

The V gene is TRBV12-3 or TRBV12-4, the J gene TRBJ2-1, with a possible D match to TRBD2 (6 bases). The end of the DNA fits TRBJ2-7 better, so the J call may be wrong. The CDR3 length is 13 residues. The CDR3 coding sequence is TGTGCCAGCAGTTTTGGGGGGAATGGCGAGCAGTACTTC. Translation: CASSFGGNGEQYF.

This clonotype turned up a few times. The chain combines TRBV20-1 with TRBJ2-1; TRBD2 agrees at 11 bases. V dropped 0 bases and J dropped 4; count of bases not matched to a gene: 5. In germline, CDR1 is DFQATT, CDR2 SNEGSKA (reference sequence). The CDR3 sequence is 16 residues long. The CDR3 loop reads CSARDRGTSGYNEQFF. In nucleotides, the CDR3 is TGCAGTGCTAGAGACCGAGGGACTAGCGGTTACAATGAGCAGTTCTTC.

The CDR3 region is CASSRTSEKLFF. The CDR3 DNA reads as TGTGCCAGCAGCCGGACATCAGAAAAACTGTTTTTT. The chain couples TRBV6-5 to TRBJ1-4, with D tentatively TRBD1 (5 bases). The ends were cut back, 6 bases at V and 8 bases at J, with 10 bases in the middle. Germline V gene data show CDR1 as MNHEY and CDR2 as SVGAGI. The CDR3 loop spans 12 amino acids.

A few counts support this clonotype. The chain links TRBV28 to TRBJ2-1, with 11 bases aligning to TRBD2. The V segment lost 6 bases and the J segment 3 bases; nucleotides outside the gene matches: 7. This CDR3 region has 16 residues. Per the germline V gene, CDR1 is MDHEN and CDR2 is SYDVKM. CDR3 sequence: CASRVTSGEHYNEQFF. The CDR3 coding sequence is TGTGCCAGCAGGGTGACTAGCGGGGAACACTACAATGAGCAGTTCTTC.

The rearrangement links TRBV7-9 to TRBJ2-5; 12 bases agree with TRBD2. Losses at the gene ends were 10 bases for V and 0 bases for J; bases not matched to a gene: 9. The CDR3 loop spans 16 amino acids. Per germline, CDR1 SEHNR and CDR2 FQNEAQ (reference sequence). The CDR3 DNA reads TGTGCCACCACCGGGACTAGCGGGCAATACCAAGAGACCCAGTACTTC. The encoded protein is CATTGTSGQYQETQYF.

This clonotype appeared a few times. The chain has TRBV12-3 or TRBV12-4 and TRBJ1-3, with 9 bases fitting TRBD1. The CDR3 loop spans 14 amino acids. V lost 8 bases, J lost 0 bases, and 2 bases stayed unmatched. The CDR3 DNA sequence: TGTGCCAGCGTGGACAGGGGCTCTGGAAACACCATATATTTT. Translation gives CASVDRGSGNTIYF.

J is TRBJ1-4 and V is TRBV12-3 or TRBV12-4; 8 nucleotides agree with TRBD1. The V and J ends lost 5 bases and 8 bases, in that order; junction bases with no gene match: 7. There are 14 residues in the CDR3. The CDR3 sequence is CASSIQGAGEKLFF. The CDR3 region has the DNA TGTGCCAGCAGTATCCAGGGGGCGGGCGAAAAACTGTTTTTT.

This clonotype has just a few counts. This chain joins TRBV30 and TRBJ1-2; tentative D call: TRBD1 (5 bases). This CDR3 has 12 residues. V was clipped by 4 bases and J by 3 bases, with 9 bases between them. CDR1 and CDR2 (germline): GTSNPN, SVGIG (reference sequence). The CDR3 nucleotides read TGTGCCTGGAATCGGGGGGACTATGGCTACACCTTC. Translating gives CAWNRGDYGYTF.

The V gene is TRBV9, the J gene TRBJ2-1, with 8 positions matching TRBD2. This CDR3 is built from 15 residues. V dropped 3 bases and J dropped 8; count of bases not matched to a gene: 10. Germline CDR1 and CDR2: SGDLS and YYNGEE. The CDR3 nucleotides are TGTGCCAGCAGCGCCCCGGGACTAGGATTCGATGAGCAGTTCTTC. Amino acid sequence: CASSAPGLGFDEQFF.

This clonotype turned up a few times. This chain connects TRBV12-3 or TRBV12-4 to TRBJ1-6, with TRBD1 as a possible D gene (6 bases). The CDR3 sequence is 16 residues long. V lost 6 bases and J 6 bases, leaving 18 bases between the germline ends. CDR3 amino acids: CASSPLGGLGNSPLHF. CDR3 nucleotides: TGTGCCAGCAGCCCCCTCGGGGGGCTCGGTAATTCACCCCTCCACTTT.

The chain is built from TRBV5-1 and TRBJ2-7; possibly TRBD1 for D (6 bases). The CDR3 sequence is 13 residues long. Trimming removed 4 bases from V and 5 bases from J, with 13 bases in between. Germline V gives CDR1 SGHRS, CDR2 YFSETQ. CDR3 in amino acids: CASSIRGFHEQYF. Written as DNA, the CDR3 is TGCGCCAGCAGCATAAGGGGGTTCCACGAGCAGTACTTC.

This clonotype turned up a few times. The chain carries TRBV28 and TRBJ1-4, with 8 positions matching TRBD1. The CDR3 has 15 residues. The V segment lost 5 bases and the J segment 7 bases; nucleotides outside the gene matches: 9. Germline V gene sequence: CDR1 MDHEN, CDR2 SYDVKM. The CDR3 nucleotides read TGTGCCAGCAGTGACCCAGGGGGCTTGAGTGAAAAACTGTTTTTT. Encoded protein: CASSDPGGLSEKLFF.

The chain couples TRBV12-3 or TRBV12-4 to TRBJ1-2; a possible D gene is TRBD1 (5 bases). The CDR3 sequence is 15 residues long. The germline V and J ends were trimmed by 6 bases and 5 bases, with 19 bases remaining between them. The CDR3 nucleotides read TGTGCCAGCAGCATAAGGGGTGGAGTTCTTTATGGCTACACCTTC. Amino acids: CASSIRGGVLYGYTF.

For the CDR3, the DNA is TGTGCCAGCAGCGGAGTAGCCCCTTACCACCGGGACAGCGCACACTCTGGGGCCAACGTCCTGACTTTC. Residues: CASSGVAPYHRDSAHSGANVLTF. This chain uses TRBV2 with TRBJ2-6; TRBD1 agrees at 7 bases. Germline lookup yields CDR1 SNHLY and CDR2 FYNNEI. CDR3 size: 23 residues. J gave up 0 bases and V 6 bases, and 26 bases lay outside the gene matches.

J is TRBJ1-1 and V is TRBV10-3, with D tentatively TRBD1 (6 bases). This CDR3 comprises 15 residues. V was trimmed by 7 bases and J by 2 bases, leaving 17 bases between them. Germline values: CDR1 ENHRY, CDR2 SYGVKD. CDR3 amino acids: CAITKSDSFNTEAFF. The CDR3 DNA sequence: TGTGCCATCACTAAGTCGGACAGTTTCAACACTGAAGCTTTCTTT.

The chain employs TRBV7-2 and TRBJ2-3; 10 bases are shared with TRBD2. J was trimmed by 5 bases and V by 5 bases; bases with no gene match: 13. Germline V CDR1 and CDR2: SGHTA, FQGNSA. CDR3 length: 17 amino acids. Here the CDR3 reads CASSGLAGGRSKDTQYF. The CDR3 nucleotides read TGTGCCAGCAGCGGATTAGCGGGGGGCCGCAGTAAAGATACGCAGTATTTT.

In this sample, this clonotype turned up a few times. For the CDR3, the DNA is TGTGCCACCAGCAGAGATGGGGGACTAGCTCTCGGCAAAAACATTCAGTACTTC. This gives the protein CATSRDGGLALGKNIQYF. This sequence joins TRBV15 and TRBJ2-4; TRBD2 matches 9 bases. The length of the CDR3 is 18 residues. Trimming took 0 bases from V and 3 from J; bases not matched to a gene: 9. The V gene's germline CDR1 is LNHNV and CDR2 YYDKDF (reference sequence).

This clonotype was seen only a few times. The gene calls are TRBV7-2 and TRBJ2-2; TRBD1 is a possible D gene (7 bases). The V and J ends lost 1 base and 8 bases respectively, with 17 bases between them. CDR1 and CDR2 from the germline V gene are SGHTA and FQGNSA. This CDR3 region has 16 residues. The CDR3 DNA reads TGTGCCAGCAGCTTAGACGGAGGGGGCTATCCTGGGGAGCTGTTTTTT. It specifies CASSLDGGGYPGELFF.

V gene TRBV14 combines with J gene TRBJ2-1, with 7 bases that match TRBD2. The germline V gene encodes CDR1 SGHDN and CDR2 FVKESK. The CDR3 is 16 residues long. V lost 5 bases, J lost 4 bases, and 11 bases stayed unmatched. The CDR3 DNA reads as TGTGCCAGCAGCTCTTGGTTCGGGGGGTTATACAATGAGCAGTTCTTC. Its translation is CASSSWFGGLYNEQFF. Full variable domain (rest looked up from reference TRBV14 and TRBJ2-1): EAGVTQFPSHSVIEKGQTVTLRCDPISGHDNLYWYRRVMGKEIKFLLHFVKESKQDESGMPNNRFLAERTGGTYSTLKVQPAELEDSGVYFCASSSWFGGLYNEQFFGPGTRLTVL.

This clonotype has only a few counts. The V gene is TRBV28, the J gene TRBJ2-7, with TRBD1 matching over 7 bases. The CDR3 sequence is 15 residues long. Germline values: CDR1 MDHEN, CDR2 SYDVKM. V trimming: 3 bases; J trimming: 0 bases; junction bases outside the gene matches: 5. The CDR3 loop reads CASSFGQVPSYEQYF. The CDR3 coding sequence is TGTGCCAGCAGTTTCGGACAGGTACCCTCCTACGAGCAGTACTTC.

This clonotype was recorded only once. This chain joins TRBV5-1 and TRBJ2-2, with D perhaps matching TRBD2 (6 bases). The CDR3 has 15 amino acids. Between the trimmed V and J ends, which lost 7 bases and 0 bases, there was a span of 13 bases. CDR1 and CDR2 from the germline V gene are SGHRS and YFSETQ. CDR3 DNA sequence: TGCGCCAGCGCCCTGGGAGGCTCGAACACCGGGGAGCTGTTTTTT. Protein sequence: CASALGGSNTGELFF.

This clonotype was counted between two and nine times. The J gene is TRBJ2-5, the V gene TRBV12-3 or TRBV12-4; TRBD2 matches 7 bases. The V segment lost 5 bases and the J segment 2 bases; nucleotides outside the gene matches: 8. This CDR3 contains 15 residues. In DNA form, the CDR3 reads TGTGCCAGCAGTGGGCCCTCGCGGGGGCAAGAGACCCAGTACTTC. Translation: CASSGPSRGQETQYF.

V and J are TRBV9 and TRBJ1-1; no clear D. The CDR3 spans 12 residues. The V and J ends lost 7 bases and 3 bases respectively, with 10 bases between them. Germline values: CDR1 SGDLS, CDR2 YYNGEE. The CDR3 sequence: CASGDIDTEAFF. The CDR3 region has the DNA TGTGCCAGCGGCGACATTGACACTGAAGCTTTCTTT. Together with reference TRBV9 and TRBJ1-1, the CDR3 gives the full variable domain: DSGVTQTPKHLITATGQRVTLRCSPRSGDLSVYWYQQSLDQGLQFLIQYYNGEERAKGNILERFSAQQFPDLHSELNLSSLELGDSALYFCASGDIDTEAFFGQGTRLTVV.

This clonotype was observed a handful of times. The gene calls are TRBV12-3 or TRBV12-4 and TRBJ2-7, with TRBD2 as a possible D gene (5 bases). This CDR3 is 13 amino acids long. The ends were cut back, 3 bases at V and 11 bases at J, with 17 bases in the middle. CDR3 sequence (DNA): TGTGCCAGCAGTTTGGAGACGGGAACGAGGAAGTACTTC. Its translation is CASSLETGTRKYF.

The V call is TRBV2, the J call TRBJ2-5; D perhaps matches TRBD1 (6 bases). The J call is in doubt because the DNA end fits TRBJ2-7 better. The CDR3 runs to 15 residues. Germline V gene data show CDR1 as SNHLY and CDR2 as FYNNEI. CDR3 sequence (DNA): TGTGCCAGCAGAGACGGGACATCTTACTCCTACGAGCAGTACTTC. This translates into CASRDGTSYSYEQYF.

J is TRBJ1-1 and V is TRBV7-2, with TRBD1 as a possible D gene (5 bases). Germline CDR1 reads SGHTA; CDR2 reads FQGNSA. CDR3 length: 13 amino acids. Trimming pared 5 bases from V and 6 bases from J, leaving 13 bases between. CDR3 nucleotide sequence: TGTGCCAGCAGCCCCGAGGGGTGGCCTGAAGCTTTCTTT. Protein product: CASSPEGWPEAFF.

This clonotype was observed a handful of times. CDR3 sequence (DNA): TGTGCCAGCAAGCCCAGGGAGGGCACCGGGGAGCTGTTTTTT. Protein sequence: CASKPREGTGELFF. The chain links TRBV7-9 to TRBJ2-2; 7 bases align to TRBD2. Germline CDR1 SEHNR, CDR2 FQNEAQ (reference sequence). The length of the CDR3 is 14 residues. Unmatched junction bases numbered 6, after V lost 7 bases and J lost 4 bases.